The subject of this entry is one T cell receptor beta chain. Its antigen is unknown. This CDR3 is 14 amino acids long. Trimming removed 6 bases at V and 14 bases at J, with 26 bases between. The germline V gene encodes CDR1 SGDLS and CDR2 YYNGEE. These data come from a study of pediatric ulcerative colitis. General study results and limits: Blood-rectal clonal overlap within each person was significantly higher in ulcerative colitis patients than controls. This repertoire reflects total lymphocytes rather than subpopulations like regulatory T cells.

This was a survey-level run. The table came from immunoSEQ multiplex PCR; TCRdb's copy has only in-frame clones and leaves some out. The table has 30,000 to 35,000 clones, 81% seen once; the top ten hold 1.1%. Rectal tissue came from one to two pinch biopsies taken at colonoscopy. This chain joins TRBV9 and TRBJ1-2; D call uncertain. The receptor's source is a boy aged 5-17 years with mild ulcerative colitis. Sequenced sample: gut tissue. This CDR3 is CASTPLPVLYVFTF. Here the CDR3 DNA reads TGTGCCAGCACCCCTCTCCCGGTTCTCTATGTGTTTACCTTC.